This T cell receptor (beta chain) stems from a study of blood T cells in healthy people across ages (dated by TCRdb to 2014 to 2015). Regarding the study in general: In model experiments, template switching captured about one uniquely barcoded TCR beta cDNA molecule for every two T cells. The study measured age-related changes in TCR beta repertoire diversity using deep sequencing normalized with unique cDNA molecular identifiers. The donors were split into four age groups: young (average approximately 16 years), middle-aged (more than 35), aged (more than 55) and long-lived (roughly 80). To avoid experimental bias, donors of different ages were spread randomly across the sequencing lanes. The study analyzed two additional independent replicas of 1 million unique cDNA reads from the same blood draw for two donors, one aged 18 to 29 and one aged 80 or older. The paper as a whole reports these results and caveats: Estimates of total diversity based on one million sequenced T cells were considered lower bounds and underestimates. A strong correlation was found between observed TCR beta diversity and the percentage of naive T cells measured by flow cytometry. As age increased, observed TCR beta diversity per million T cells dropped in a roughly linear way, and a significant reduction was already evident by age roughly 40. Because profiling used bulk unsorted PBMCs, naive and antigen-experienced compartments could not be compared conclusively. Compared with the aged group, the long-lived group had more naive CD4+ T cells, fewer expanded clones and increased TCR diversity, suggesting age selection. The CMV infection status of donors was not known, potentially confounding age-related changes in expanded clonotypes.

This clonotype was detected a few times. What this receptor recognizes is not known. There are no base qualities to consult, and no much larger clone falls within one base. To prepare the library, 5' RACE was applied. Sequencing was carried out with an Illumina HiSeq 2500. A second about 7 to 11 cycle PCR used a sample-barcoded 5' primer and a J-beta primer mix. A template-switch 5' adaptor carrying 12 random nucleotides introduced a unique molecular identifier onto each TCR beta cDNA molecule. Each sample yielded at least 3 million CDR3-containing paired-end reads. The Mint cDNA synthesis kit, primed by a TRBC-specific oligonucleotide, was used to synthesize first-strand cDNA from all RNA. All cDNA was treated with uracil-DNA glycosylase and then went through a first 18-cycle PCR with the universal primers M1SS and BC2_uni_R. The study's processing was this. For normalization, 1 million high-quality reads, each with a distinct molecular identifier, were randomly selected from each sample. Instead of being binned into consensus sequences, reads with shared molecular identifiers were discarded. MiTCR, set to a Q25 quality threshold and the strictest error-elimination algorithm, was used for CDR3 identification, clonotype clustering and error correction. Lower-bound total TCR beta diversity was estimated with a nonparametric unseen species model using Euler transformation. Through fastp at Q25 and MiXCR, TCRdb rebuilt clones from the public reads, retaining in-frame beta chains. Each CDR3 protein gets just one entry, which takes the most common genes and DNA from the rows behind it. The V and J calls shown here were made by TCRdb, not taken from the authors' results. The sample contains 1.5 million or so distinct CDR3 sequences, 42% of them found a single time. The top ten constitute 7.9% of the sample.

Systemically healthy Caucasian individuals from Russia, around 38 in total and aged about 6 to 90 years, were included as donors. Approximately 10 milliliters of peripheral blood were collected from each donor into EDTA-treated Vacutainer tubes. Ficoll-Paque density-gradient centrifugation was used to isolate PBMCs, with at least 6 million per sample. Trizol reagent was used to extract total RNA from the PBMCs, yielding at least 6 micrograms per sample. For every donor, an aliquot of PBMCs went through flow cytometry to measure the percentages of naive CD45RAhigh/CD27high T cells. From a lookup of the germline V gene, CDR1 and CDR2 are SGHVS and FQNEAQ. Trimming at the junction amounts to 1 base on V and 4 bases on J, and the germline ends lie 22 bases apart. The CDR3, from cysteine to phenylalanine, totals 19 residues. Only the CDR3 part of the read is kept: 57 bases, read in frame from the first base.

The receptor chain draws on TRBV7-8 and TRBJ1-4; TRBD1 might be the D gene, on 5 matching bases. The receptor was isolated from a woman in her late teens or twenties in good health. Material: blood. The DNA sequence is TGTGCCAGCAGCTTAGAAAGTAACTTCGGGGACGGGTATAATGAAAAACTGTTTTTT. It specifies CASSLESNFGDGYNEKLFF. With the portions outside the CDR3 filled from the reference TRBV7-8 and TRBJ1-4 genes, the complete variable region becomes GAGVSQSPRYKVAKRGQDVALRCDPISGHVSLFWYQQALGQGPEFLTYFQNEAQLDKSGLPSDRFFAERPEGSVSTLKIQRTQQEDSAVYLCASSLESNFGDGYNEKLFFGSGTQLSVL.